The rows below give T cell receptor beta chains drawn from one sample of a study of CD8 T cells in Susac syndrome. MiXCR, applied by TCRdb to the immunoSEQ multiplex PCR reads, yields one record per CDR3 protein. The sample contains 120,000 or so distinct CDR3 sequences, over 90% of which appear only once. Material for sequencing was CD4+ T cells from PBMCs. The receptors were gathered from a human donor in good health. CDR3s include the opening cysteine and the closing phenylalanine or tryptophan.

>15|TRBV20-1|TRBJ2-3
CSATPFSGSTDTQYF
>11|TRBV29-1|TRBJ2-1
CSVGSYNEQFF
>13|TRBV10-3|TRBJ2-7
CAISDTGQEEQYF
>17|TRBV3-1|TRBJ1-6
CASSRTVPSANNSPLHF
>11|TRBV7-9|TRBJ1-4
CASSLNSVLFF
>16|TRBV19|TRBJ2-3
CASSSPGRRLTDTQYF
>13|TRBV20-1|TRBJ1-5
CSAKGRDNQPQHF
>14|TRBV18|TRBJ2-5
CASSPPQTQETQYF
>11|TRBV28|TRBJ1-4
CASRTWEKLFF
>15|TRBV25-1|TRBJ2-7
CASSASGTGPYEQYF
>16|TRBV4-2|TRBJ2-7
CASSRERQGASYEQYF
>15|TRBV7-9|TRBJ2-7
CASSFSIYDSYEQYF
>18|TRBV7-9|TRBJ2-6
CASSLPGQWDSGANVLTF
>13|TRBV7-9|TRBJ1-5
CASSPTGDQPQHF
>17|TRBV24-1|TRBJ2-1
CATSDLLSAGSYNEQFF
>15|TRBV5-1|TRBJ2-7
CASSLSPGQTYEQYF
>14|TRBV3-1|TRBJ2-1
CASAEGVRYNEQFF
>14|TRBV29-1|TRBJ2-7
CSVESPNPFYEQYF
>17|TRBV7-9|TRBJ2-7
CASSLGRVGQGAYEQYF
>16|TRBV29-1|TRBJ2-1
CSSRTGGLAGNNEQFF
>14|TRBV6-5|TRBJ2-7
CASSSGRVSYEQYF